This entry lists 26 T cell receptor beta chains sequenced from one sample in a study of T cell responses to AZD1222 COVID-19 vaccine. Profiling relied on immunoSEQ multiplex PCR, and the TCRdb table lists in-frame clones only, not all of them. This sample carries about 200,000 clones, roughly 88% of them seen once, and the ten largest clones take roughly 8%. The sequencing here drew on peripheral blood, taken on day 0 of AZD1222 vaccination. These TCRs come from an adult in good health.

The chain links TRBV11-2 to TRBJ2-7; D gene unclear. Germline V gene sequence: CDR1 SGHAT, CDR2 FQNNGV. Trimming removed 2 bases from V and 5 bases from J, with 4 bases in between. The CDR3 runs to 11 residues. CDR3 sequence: CASSLTDEQYF. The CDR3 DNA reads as TGTGCCAGCAGCTTAACCGACGAGCAGTACTTC.

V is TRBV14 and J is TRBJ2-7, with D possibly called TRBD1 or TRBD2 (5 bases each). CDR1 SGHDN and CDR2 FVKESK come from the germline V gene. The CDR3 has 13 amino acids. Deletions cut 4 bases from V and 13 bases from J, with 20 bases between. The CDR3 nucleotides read TGTGCCAGCAGCCCAAAACGAGGGGCCAACCAATACTTC. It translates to CASSPKRGANQYF.

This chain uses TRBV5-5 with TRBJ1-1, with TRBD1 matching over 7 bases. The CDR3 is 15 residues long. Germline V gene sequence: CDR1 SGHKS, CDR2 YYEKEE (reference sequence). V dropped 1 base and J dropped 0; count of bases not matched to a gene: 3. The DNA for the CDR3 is TGTGCCAGCAGCTTGCACAGGGGTATGAACACTGAAGCTTTCTTT. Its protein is CASSLHRGMNTEAFF.

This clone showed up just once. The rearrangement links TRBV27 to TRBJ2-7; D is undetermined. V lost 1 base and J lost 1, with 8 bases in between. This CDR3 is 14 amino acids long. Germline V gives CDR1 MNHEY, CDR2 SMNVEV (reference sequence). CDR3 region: CASSLYMGSYEQYF. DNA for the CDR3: TGTGCCAGCAGTTTATACATGGGTTCCTACGAGCAGTACTTC.

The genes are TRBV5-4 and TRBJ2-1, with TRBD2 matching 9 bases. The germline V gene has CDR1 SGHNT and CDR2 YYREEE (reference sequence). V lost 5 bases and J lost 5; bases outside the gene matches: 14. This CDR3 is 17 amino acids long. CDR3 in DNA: TGTGCCAGCAGGGTAGGTAGCGGGGGCCCAGGGGACAATGAGCAGTTCTTC. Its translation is CASRVGSGGPGDNEQFF.

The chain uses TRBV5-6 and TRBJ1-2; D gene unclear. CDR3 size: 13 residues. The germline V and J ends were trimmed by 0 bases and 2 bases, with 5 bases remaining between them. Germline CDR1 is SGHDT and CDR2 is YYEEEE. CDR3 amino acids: CASSLGQNYGYTF. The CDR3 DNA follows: TGTGCCAGCAGCTTGGGGCAGAACTATGGCTACACCTTC.

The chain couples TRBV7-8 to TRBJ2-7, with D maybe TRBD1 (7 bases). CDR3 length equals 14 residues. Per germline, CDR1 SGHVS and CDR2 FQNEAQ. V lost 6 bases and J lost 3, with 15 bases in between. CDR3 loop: CASRGGRQGYEQYF. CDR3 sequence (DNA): TGTGCCAGCAGGGGGGGTAGACAGGGCTACGAGCAGTACTTC.

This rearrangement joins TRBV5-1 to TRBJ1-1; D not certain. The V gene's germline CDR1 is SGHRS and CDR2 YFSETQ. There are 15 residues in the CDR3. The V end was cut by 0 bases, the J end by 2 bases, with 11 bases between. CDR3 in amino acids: CASSLVGSINTEAFF. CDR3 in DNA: TGCGCCAGCAGCTTGGTAGGCAGCATTAACACTGAAGCTTTCTTT.

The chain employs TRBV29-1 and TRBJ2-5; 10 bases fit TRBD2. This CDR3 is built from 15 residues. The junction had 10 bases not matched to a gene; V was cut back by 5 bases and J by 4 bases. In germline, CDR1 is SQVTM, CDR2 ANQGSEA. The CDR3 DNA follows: TGCAGCGTTAACAGCGGGGGGGCCAGAAGAGAGACCCAGTACTTC. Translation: CSVNSGGARRETQYF.

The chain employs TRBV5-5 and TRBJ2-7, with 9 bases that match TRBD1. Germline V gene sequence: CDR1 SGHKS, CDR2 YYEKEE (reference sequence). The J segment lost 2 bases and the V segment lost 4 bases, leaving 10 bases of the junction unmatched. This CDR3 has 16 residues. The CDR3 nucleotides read TGTGCCAGCAGCCCCGGGACAGGGTGGAGGCCCTACGAGCAGTACTTC. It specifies CASSPGTGWRPYEQYF.

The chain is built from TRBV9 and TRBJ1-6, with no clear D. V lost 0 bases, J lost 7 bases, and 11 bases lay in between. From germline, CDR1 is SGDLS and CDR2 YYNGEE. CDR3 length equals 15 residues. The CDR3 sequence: CASSVGRAGNSPLHF. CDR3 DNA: TGTGCCAGCAGCGTAGGGAGAGCGGGAAATTCACCCCTCCACTTT. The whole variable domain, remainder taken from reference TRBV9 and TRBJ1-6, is DSGVTQTPKHLITATGQRVTLRCSPRSGDLSVYWYQQSLDQGLQFLIQYYNGEERAKGNILERFSAQQFPDLHSELNLSSLELGDSALYFCASSVGRAGNSPLHFGNGTRLTVT.

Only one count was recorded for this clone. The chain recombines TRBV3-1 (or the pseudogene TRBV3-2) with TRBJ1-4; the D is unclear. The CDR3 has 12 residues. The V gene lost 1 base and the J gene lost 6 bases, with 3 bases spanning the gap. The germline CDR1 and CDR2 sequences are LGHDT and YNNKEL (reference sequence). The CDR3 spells CASSQAHEKLFF. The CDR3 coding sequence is TGTGCCAGCAGCCAAGCACATGAAAAACTGTTTTTT.

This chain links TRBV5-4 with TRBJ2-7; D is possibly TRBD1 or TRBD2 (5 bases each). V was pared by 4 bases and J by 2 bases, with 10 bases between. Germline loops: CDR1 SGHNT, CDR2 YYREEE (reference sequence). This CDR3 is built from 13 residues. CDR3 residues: CASSEGLPYEQYF. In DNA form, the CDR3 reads TGTGCCAGCAGCGAGGGGCTCCCCTACGAGCAGTACTTC.

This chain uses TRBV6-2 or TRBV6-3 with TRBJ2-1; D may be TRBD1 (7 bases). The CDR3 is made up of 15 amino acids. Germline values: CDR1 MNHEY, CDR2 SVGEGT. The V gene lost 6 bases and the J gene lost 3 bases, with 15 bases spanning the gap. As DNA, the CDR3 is TGTGCCAGCAGCCGCGGACAGGAGGGCTACAATGAGCAGTTCTTC. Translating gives CASSRGQEGYNEQFF.

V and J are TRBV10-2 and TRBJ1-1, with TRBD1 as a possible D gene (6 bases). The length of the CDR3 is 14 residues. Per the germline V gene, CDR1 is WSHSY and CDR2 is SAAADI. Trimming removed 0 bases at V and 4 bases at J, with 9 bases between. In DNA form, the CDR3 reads TGCGCCAGCAGTGAGTCGGGGGGCGTCACTGAAGCTTTCTTT. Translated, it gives CASSESGGVTEAFF.

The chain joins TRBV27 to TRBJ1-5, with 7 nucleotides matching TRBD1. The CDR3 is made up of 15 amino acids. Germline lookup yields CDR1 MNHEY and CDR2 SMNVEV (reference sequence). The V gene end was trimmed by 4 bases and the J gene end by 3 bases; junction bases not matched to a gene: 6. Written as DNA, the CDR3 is TGTGCCAGCAGTTCCCTAGACAGGGCCAATCAGCCCCAGCATTTT. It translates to CASSSLDRANQPQHF.

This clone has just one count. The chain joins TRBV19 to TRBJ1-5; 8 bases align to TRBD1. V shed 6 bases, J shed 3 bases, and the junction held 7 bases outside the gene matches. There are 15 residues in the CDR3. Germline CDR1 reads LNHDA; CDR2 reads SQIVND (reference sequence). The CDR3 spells CASRRDRLYNQPQHF. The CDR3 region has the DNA TGTGCCAGTAGACGGGACAGGCTTTACAATCAGCCCCAGCATTTT.

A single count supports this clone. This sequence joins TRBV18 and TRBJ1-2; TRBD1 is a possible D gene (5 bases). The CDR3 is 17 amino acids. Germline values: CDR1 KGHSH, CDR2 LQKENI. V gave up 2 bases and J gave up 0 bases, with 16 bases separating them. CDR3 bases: TGTGCCAGCTCACCAGTAGGGGTGAGGACGACTAACTATGGCTACACCTTC. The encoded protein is CASSPVGVRTTNYGYTF.

The CDR3 DNA follows: TGTGCCACCTTGAGGGGGGACAGCTTCTATGGCTACACCTTC. Translation gives CATLRGDSFYGYTF. The V gene is TRBV19, the J gene TRBJ1-2, with 7 bases identical to TRBD1. From germline, CDR1 is LNHDA and CDR2 SQIVND (reference sequence). There are 14 residues in the CDR3. J was trimmed by 4 bases and V by 10 bases; bases with no gene match: 12.

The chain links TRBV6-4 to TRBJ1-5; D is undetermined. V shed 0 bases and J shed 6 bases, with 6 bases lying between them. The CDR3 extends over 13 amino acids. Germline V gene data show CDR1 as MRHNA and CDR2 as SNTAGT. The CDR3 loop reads CASSDSEGQPQHF. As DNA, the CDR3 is TGTGCCAGCAGTGACTCGGAAGGTCAGCCCCAGCATTTT.

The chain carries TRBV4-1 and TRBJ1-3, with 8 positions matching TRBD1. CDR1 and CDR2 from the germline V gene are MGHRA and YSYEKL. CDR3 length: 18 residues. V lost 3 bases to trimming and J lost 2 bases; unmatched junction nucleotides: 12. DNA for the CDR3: TGCGCCAGCAGCCAGGCGGATGGCAGGGGGCGAACTGGAAACACCATATATTTT. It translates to CASSQADGRGRTGNTIYF.

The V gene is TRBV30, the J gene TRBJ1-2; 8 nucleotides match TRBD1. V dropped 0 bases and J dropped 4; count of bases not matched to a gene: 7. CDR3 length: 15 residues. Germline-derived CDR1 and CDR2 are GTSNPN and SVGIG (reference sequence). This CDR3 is CAWSVGWTGSYGYTF. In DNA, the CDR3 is TGTGCCTGGAGTGTAGGGTGGACAGGGAGCTATGGCTACACCTTC.

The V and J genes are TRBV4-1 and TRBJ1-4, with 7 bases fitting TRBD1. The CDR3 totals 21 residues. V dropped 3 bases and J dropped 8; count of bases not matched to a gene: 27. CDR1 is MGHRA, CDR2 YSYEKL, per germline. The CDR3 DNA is TGCGCCAGCAGCCAGGCTAAGATATCGGGGACAGTCGAATCTCCCTGGGAAAAACTGTTTTTT. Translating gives CASSQAKISGTVESPWEKLFF.

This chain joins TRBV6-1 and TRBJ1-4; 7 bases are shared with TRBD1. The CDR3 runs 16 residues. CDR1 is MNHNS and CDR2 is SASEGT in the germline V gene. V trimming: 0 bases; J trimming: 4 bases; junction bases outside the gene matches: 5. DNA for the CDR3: TGTGCCAGCAGTGAAGCGGGGGGACAGCTTAATGAAAAACTGTTTTTT. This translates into CASSEAGGQLNEKLFF.

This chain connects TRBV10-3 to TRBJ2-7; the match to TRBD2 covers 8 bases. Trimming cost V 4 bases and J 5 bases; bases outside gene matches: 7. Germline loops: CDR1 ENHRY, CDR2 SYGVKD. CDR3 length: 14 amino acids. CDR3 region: CAISVGAGDDEQYF. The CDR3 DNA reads TGTGCCATCAGTGTAGGAGCGGGGGATGACGAGCAGTACTTC.

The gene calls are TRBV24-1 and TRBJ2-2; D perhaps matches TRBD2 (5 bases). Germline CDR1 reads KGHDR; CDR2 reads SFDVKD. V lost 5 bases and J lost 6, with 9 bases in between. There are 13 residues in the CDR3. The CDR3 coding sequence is TGTGCCACCAGTGTTGTCGGGGCCGGGGAGCTGTTTTTT. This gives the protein CATSVVGAGELFF.